The clone carrying this TCR beta chain appeared many times. TRAV and TRBV primers primed cDNA for both TCRalpha and TCRbeta. TCRs were amplified for roughly 22 PCR cycles with a constant-region primer and V-primer adapter. A single record per CDR3 protein comes from TCRdb applying MiXCR to the reads. The data hold tens of thousands of distinct CDR3 sequences, with 18% observed a single time. In germline, CDR1 is LGHDT, CDR2 YNNKEL (reference sequence). Trimming cost V 1 base and J 2 bases, with 8 bases left between them. This CDR3 region has 15 residues. The source of the sample is a study of low-dose radiotherapy and immunotherapy resistance in tumors. Looking at the study overall: The 200 mg/m2 dose of intravenous cyclophosphamide was given every two weeks, one day before radiation and immunotherapy.

Time point in this sample: before trial treatment. This clonotype was sampled from a male donor with prostate cancer. The chain uses TRBV3-1 and TRBJ2-2, with D maybe TRBD2 (5 bases). This material consisted of PBMCs, taken before treatment. CDR3: CASSQGTRNTGELFF. The CDR3 coding sequence is TGTGCCAGCAGCCAAGGGACTCGCAACACCGGGGAGCTGTTTTTT.